This T cell receptor beta chain was identified in a study of OX40 agonist ivuxolimab in advanced cancers. Study-wide context: Dose-escalation patients' cancers were hepatocellular carcinoma, melanoma, renal cell or head and neck cancer. The eligibility criteria allowed prior anti-PD-1, anti-PD-L1 or anti-CTLA-4 therapy, and around 38% had some.

To note about this clone: The antigen remains unidentified.

TCRdb's copy holds only in-frame clones and misses some; the assay was immunoSEQ multiplex PCR. The data show 80,000 to 100,000 clones, around 86% seen once. Study-wide findings and caveats: Among the lowest peripheral clonal expansion occurred in 0.1-3.0 mg/kg partial responders.

The V end was cut by 3 bases, the J end by 8 bases, with 7 bases between. This CDR3 is 12 amino acids long. Germline values: CDR1 LNHDA, CDR2 SQIVND (reference sequence). This chain joins TRBV19 and TRBJ2-2; D not resolved. The sequence was obtained from an adult with an advanced solid tumor such as melanoma, head and neck, liver or kidney cancer. Material: CD4+ or CD8+ T cells sorted from blood, obtained in a trial of the OX40 agonist ivuxolimab. The CDR3 here is CASSMVGGELFF. As DNA, the CDR3 is TGTGCCAGTAGTATGGTGGGGGGGGAGCTGTTTTTT.